A selection of T cell receptor beta chains follows, all from one sample in a study of CD8 T cells in Susac syndrome. Each CDR3 protein is one row after TCRdb ran MiXCR on the immunoSEQ multiplex PCR reads. The sample includes around 170,000 distinct CDR3 sequences, approximately 96% of them seen just once. The sequencing input was CD4+ T cells from PBMCs. These receptors were taken from a human donor with Susac syndrome. Each CDR3 is given with its conserved first and last residue. Each record gives: D gene, V gene, clone size, J gene, CDR3 DNA, CDR3 protein. D genes are given only for firm matches. Some rows mark clone size as missing; the rest say once, few, many or name a class of expanded clone.

d_call: TRBD2; v_call: TRBV20-1; clone_size: NA; j_call: TRBJ2-1; cdr3_nt: TGCAGTGCTAGTTCCAGCGGGGGATTACTGTTTGGCGAGCAGTTCTTC; cdr3_aa: CSASSSGGLLFGEQFF
d_call: NA; v_call: TRBV12-3/TRBV12-4; clone_size: NA; j_call: TRBJ1-3; cdr3_nt: TGTGCCAGCAGTCTTGGGGGAAACACCATATATTTT; cdr3_aa: CASSLGGNTIYF
d_call: TRBD2; v_call: TRBV20-1; clone_size: once; j_call: TRBJ2-2; cdr3_nt: TGCAGTGCCCCCCTAGCGGGGGCGAACACCGGGGAGCTGTTTTTT; cdr3_aa: CSAPLAGANTGELFF
d_call: TRBD1; v_call: TRBV18; clone_size: NA; j_call: TRBJ2-7; cdr3_nt: TGTGCCAGCTCACCACGACAGGGGGAATACGAGCAGTACTTC; cdr3_aa: CASSPRQGEYEQYF
d_call: TRBD1; v_call: TRBV23-1; clone_size: NA; j_call: TRBJ1-6; cdr3_nt: TGCGCCAGCAGCCAAACGGACAGGGCCCTCCACTTT; cdr3_aa: CASSQTDRALHF
d_call: NA; v_call: TRBV11-1; clone_size: NA; j_call: TRBJ2-1; cdr3_nt: TGTTCCAGCAGCAAAATAGGGCAAGGGATCTCCAATGAGCAGTTCTTC; cdr3_aa: CSSSKIGQGISNEQFF
d_call: NA; v_call: TRBV28; clone_size: NA; j_call: TRBJ2-1; cdr3_nt: TGTGCCAGCAGTCCTTCAGGCAGGAACAATGAGCAGTTCTTC; cdr3_aa: CASSPSGRNNEQFF
d_call: NA; v_call: TRBV29-1; clone_size: NA; j_call: TRBJ2-1; cdr3_nt: TGCAGCGTTGAAGATTCGGGTTTAGGGGGCTCCTACAATGAGCAGTTCTTC; cdr3_aa: CSVEDSGLGGSYNEQFF
d_call: NA; v_call: TRBV10-3; clone_size: NA; j_call: TRBJ2-3; cdr3_nt: TGTGCCATCAGTGAGTCGACGGGCCGATTCACAGATACGCAGTATTTT; cdr3_aa: CAISESTGRFTDTQYF
d_call: TRBD2; v_call: TRBV30; clone_size: NA; j_call: TRBJ2-3; cdr3_nt: TGTGCCTGGAGTTTTGGACTAGGTATGGATACGCAGTATTTT; cdr3_aa: CAWSFGLGMDTQYF
d_call: NA; v_call: TRBV5-4; clone_size: NA; j_call: TRBJ1-4; cdr3_nt: TGTGCCAGCAGCCATACGGACGTAAATGAAAAACTGTTTTTT; cdr3_aa: CASSHTDVNEKLFF
d_call: NA; v_call: TRBV10-3; clone_size: NA; j_call: TRBJ2-1; cdr3_nt: TGTGCCATCAAGGAAACCTACAATGAGCAGTTCTTC; cdr3_aa: CAIKETYNEQFF
d_call: NA; v_call: TRBV4-1; clone_size: NA; j_call: TRBJ2-5; cdr3_nt: TGCGCCAGCAGCCATGCCGATGCCCACAGGGATGAGACCCAGTACTTC; cdr3_aa: CASSHADAHRDETQYF
d_call: NA; v_call: TRBV25-1; clone_size: NA; j_call: TRBJ2-1; cdr3_nt: TGTGCCAGCAGTGAACCCCTCGGGCTCAAGCAGTTCTTC; cdr3_aa: CASSEPLGLKQFF
d_call: TRBD2; v_call: TRBV7-2; clone_size: NA; j_call: TRBJ2-7; cdr3_nt: TGTGCCAGCAGCCCGCGGCTAGCGGGGCGGGGGGGCTACGAGCAGTACTTC; cdr3_aa: CASSPRLAGRGGYEQYF
d_call: TRBD1; v_call: TRBV5-1; clone_size: NA; j_call: TRBJ1-1; cdr3_nt: TGCGCCAGCAGCCTGGGACAGATCTCCCGGGGGAACACTGAAGCTTTCTTT; cdr3_aa: CASSLGQISRGNTEAFF